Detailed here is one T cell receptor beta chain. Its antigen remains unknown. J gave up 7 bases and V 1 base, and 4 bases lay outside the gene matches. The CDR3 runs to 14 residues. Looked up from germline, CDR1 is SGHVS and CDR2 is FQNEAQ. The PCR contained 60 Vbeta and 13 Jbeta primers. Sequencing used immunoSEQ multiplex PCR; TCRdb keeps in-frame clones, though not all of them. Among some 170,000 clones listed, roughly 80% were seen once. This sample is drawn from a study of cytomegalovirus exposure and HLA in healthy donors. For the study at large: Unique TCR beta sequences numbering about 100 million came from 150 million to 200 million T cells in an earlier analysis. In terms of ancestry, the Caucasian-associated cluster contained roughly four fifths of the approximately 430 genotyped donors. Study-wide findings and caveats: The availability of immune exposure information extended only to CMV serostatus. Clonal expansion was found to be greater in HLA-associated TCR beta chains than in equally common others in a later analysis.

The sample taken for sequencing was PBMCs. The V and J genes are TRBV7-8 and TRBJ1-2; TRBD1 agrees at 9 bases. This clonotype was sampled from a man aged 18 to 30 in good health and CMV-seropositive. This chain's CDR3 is CASSLGGTGSGYTF. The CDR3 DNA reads TGTGCCAGCAGCTTAGGTGGGACAGGGTCTGGCTACACCTTC.